One and the same sample provided the 32 T cell receptor beta chains below, sequenced in a study of cytomegalovirus exposure and HLA in healthy donors. The PCR employed 60 Vbeta primers together with 13 Jbeta primers. TCRdb's table, derived via immunoSEQ multiplex PCR, lists solely in-frame clones and lacks some. The repertoire includes 140,000 to 150,000 clones, around 90% of them detected once, and roughly 0.5% sits in the top ten. The sequenced material came from PBMCs. The receptor source for this set is a woman between 35 and 50 years old in good health and CMV-seronegative.

The chain carries TRBV19 and TRBJ2-1; D may be TRBD1 (6 bases). This CDR3 contains 15 residues. CDR1 is LNHDA and CDR2 is SQIVND in the germline V gene (reference sequence). Trimming removed 1 base at V and 5 bases at J, with 12 bases between. This CDR3 is CASSIAGTTNNEQFF. CDR3 nucleotide sequence: TGTGCCAGTAGTATAGCTGGGACAACTAACAATGAGCAGTTCTTC.

To note about this clone: An end of the junction differs from the germline gene, which may be a read error. This chain joins TRBV7-9 and TRBJ2-2; TRBD2 matches 14 bases. The CDR3 has 16 residues. The V gene's germline CDR1 is SEHNR and CDR2 FQNEAQ (reference sequence). The DNA of the CDR3 is TGTTCCAGCAGCCTGACTAGCGGGAGGGCCGACGGGGAGCTGTTTTTT. It yields the protein CSSSLTSGRADGELFF.

The chain links TRBV30 to TRBJ1-2; D ambiguous. CDR1 GTSNPN and CDR2 SVGIG come from the germline V gene (reference sequence). The CDR3 has 13 residues. V shed 0 bases and J shed 2 bases, with 7 bases lying between them. The CDR3 bases are TGTGCCTGGAGTGTGGGGAGGAACTATGGCTACACCTTC. Translation: CAWSVGRNYGYTF.

This chain joins TRBV12-1 and TRBJ2-1; no check of the table's D call, TRBD2, against the DNA was made. TRBV12-1 is a known pseudogene. The CDR3 length is 14 residues. As DNA, the CDR3 is TGTGCCAGCAGCTTCTGGAGTGTCAACAATGAGCAGTTCTTC. Amino acids: CASSFWSVNNEQFF.

This chain connects TRBV28 to TRBJ2-2, with 11 bases identical to TRBD2. V was pared by 1 base and J by 7 bases, with 5 bases of the junction left unmatched. The V gene's germline CDR1 is MDHEN and CDR2 SYDVKM. The CDR3 consists of 16 residues. The CDR3 reads CASSLLAGGPGGELFF. The CDR3 DNA reads as TGTGCCAGCAGTTTATTAGCGGGAGGGCCTGGCGGGGAGCTGTTTTTT.

This chain links TRBV7-3 with TRBJ1-1; 9 nucleotides match TRBD1. The J segment lost 4 bases and the V segment lost 5 bases, leaving 8 bases of the junction unmatched. CDR3 length: 15 amino acids. Germline V gives CDR1 SGHTA, CDR2 FQGTGA. The CDR3 reads CASSRTGAGGTEAFF. CDR3 nucleotide sequence: TGTGCCAGCAGCCGGACAGGGGCAGGGGGCACTGAAGCTTTCTTT.

The chain employs TRBV7-8 and TRBJ1-5; 8 bases agree with TRBD1. From germline, CDR1 is SGHVS and CDR2 FQNEAQ. The CDR3 has 15 amino acids. Germline trimming cut 4 bases from V and 5 bases from J; bases unmatched to any gene: 7. The CDR3 spells CASSSQDRGDQPQHF. The CDR3 nucleotides read TGTGCCAGCAGCTCACAAGACAGGGGAGATCAGCCCCAGCATTTT.

The V and J genes are TRBV4-2 and TRBJ2-2, with D perhaps TRBD2 (6 bases). CDR1 and CDR2 from the germline V gene are LGHNA and YNFKEQ. The CDR3 is 15 amino acids. Trimming took off 4 bases at V and 4 bases at J, with 13 bases between the two ends. The DNA of the CDR3 is TGTGCCAGCAGCCCCCTAGCGACAACCACCGGGGAGCTGTTTTTT. It is translated as CASSPLATTTGELFF.

CDR3: CASSLFLQRRESNSPLHF. In DNA, the CDR3 is TGCGCCAGCAGCTTGTTTCTCCAAAGACGGGAAAGCAATTCACCCCTCCACTTT. The chain recombines TRBV5-1 with TRBJ1-6; no firm D call. V shed 1 base and J shed 7 bases, with 21 bases lying between them. This CDR3 comprises 18 residues. The germline V gene has CDR1 SGHRS and CDR2 YFSETQ.

The chain links TRBV7-9 to TRBJ1-3; no definite D call. Between the trimmed V and J ends, which lost 3 bases and 0 bases, there was a span of 9 bases. This CDR3 has 15 residues. CDR1 and CDR2 from the germline V gene are SEHNR and FQNEAQ (reference sequence). CDR3 residues: CASSFEVLSGNTIYF. For the CDR3, the DNA is TGTGCCAGCAGCTTTGAGGTCCTCTCTGGAAACACCATATATTTT.

The chain is built from TRBV6-5 and TRBJ1-5, with 8 positions matching TRBD1. Germline V lookup: CDR1 MNHEY, CDR2 SVGAGI. J gave up 6 bases and V 6 bases, and 7 bases lay outside the gene matches. The CDR3 has 14 amino acids. The CDR3 is CASRSDRGSQPQHF. The CDR3 DNA reads TGTGCCAGCAGATCAGACAGGGGTAGTCAGCCCCAGCATTTT.

This chain uses TRBV11-3 with TRBJ2-3, with a tentative D call TRBD2 (5 bases). Germline V gene data show CDR1 as SGHNT and CDR2 as YENEEA. This CDR3 has 13 residues. V shed 6 bases and J shed 4 bases, with 11 bases lying between them. As DNA, the CDR3 is TGTGCCAGCAGTCTTGAGGGCGCAGATACGCAGTATTTT. This sequence encodes CASSLEGADTQYF. The full variable domain, rest sourced from reference TRBV11-3 and TRBJ2-3, is EAGVVQSPRYKIIEKKQPVAFWCNPISGHNTLYWYLQNLGQGPELLIRYENEEAVDDSQLPKDRFSAERLKGVDSTLKIQPAELGDSAVYLCASSLEGADTQYFGPGTRLTVL.

This clone has just a few counts. The chain recombines TRBV5-1 with TRBJ2-3, with a weak D call TRBD1 (5 bases). The CDR3 covers 14 residues. The V end lost 4 bases, the J end lost 3 bases, and 12 bases lay between the germline ends. Looked up from germline, CDR1 is SGHRS and CDR2 is YFSETQ. The CDR3 DNA reads as TGCGCCAGCAGCGAGGACCAGGGAACAGATACGCAGTATTTT. Protein product: CASSEDQGTDTQYF.

CDR3 in DNA: TGTGCCAGCAGTTTAAGGGGGAGATGGTACGAGCAGTACTTC. Residues: CASSLRGRWYEQYF. The chain has TRBV28 and TRBJ2-7; D is possibly TRBD1 (6 bases). Per the germline V gene, CDR1 is MDHEN and CDR2 is SYDVKM. The CDR3 covers 14 residues. V was shortened by 2 bases and J by 4 bases, with 12 bases between the two germline ends.

The chain links TRBV2 to TRBJ2-1; 9 bases are a match to TRBD2. The V gene end was trimmed by 6 bases and the J gene end by 4 bases; junction bases not matched to a gene: 7. Germline-derived CDR1 and CDR2 are SNHLY and FYNNEI. This CDR3 region has 15 residues. The DNA for the CDR3 is TGTGCCAGCAGGGTTACTAGCGGGTTGTACAATGAGCAGTTCTTC. Its protein is CASRVTSGLYNEQFF.

The chain links TRBV6-1 to TRBJ2-7; 8 bases are shared with TRBD1. In germline, CDR1 is MNHNS, CDR2 SASEGT. Unmatched junction bases numbered 7, after V lost 2 bases and J lost 4 bases. CDR3 length equals 15 residues. CDR3 amino acids: CASSESGGYIYEQYF. The CDR3 DNA reads as TGTGCCAGCAGTGAATCAGGGGGCTATATTTACGAGCAGTACTTC.

The chain is built from TRBV30 and TRBJ2-5; D is perhaps TRBD1 (5 bases). Germline V lookup: CDR1 GTSNPN, CDR2 SVGIG (reference sequence). V was shortened by 2 bases and J by 2 bases, with 9 bases between the two germline ends. The CDR3 is 13 residues long. The CDR3 coding sequence is TGTGCCTGGAGTAGTGACAGACAAGAGACCCAGTACTTC. Translated, it gives CAWSSDRQETQYF.

V usage is TRBV7-9 and J usage is TRBJ1-2; 7 nucleotides agree with TRBD1. The CDR3 has 14 amino acids. Trimming at V came to 4 bases and at J to 8 bases, leaving 10 bases not matched to a gene. From germline, CDR1 is SEHNR and CDR2 FQNEAQ (reference sequence). CDR3 bases: TGTGCCAGCAGCTCCGCTGAGGGGGCGCGGGGCTACACCTTC. It is translated as CASSSAEGARGYTF. The entire variable domain, with the rest obtained from reference TRBV7-9 and TRBJ1-2, is as follows: DTGVSQNPRHKITKRGQNVTFRCDPISEHNRLYWYRQTLGQGPEFLTYFQNEAQLEKSRLLSDRFSAERPKGSFSTLEIQRTEQGDSAMYLCASSSAEGARGYTFGSGTRLTVV.

This clone has more than one count but fewer than ten. The rearrangement uses TRBV11-3 and TRBJ2-2; 8 bases fit TRBD2. Looked up from germline, CDR1 is SGHNT and CDR2 is YENEEA. V was pared by 5 bases and J by 5 bases, with 7 bases of the junction left unmatched. The CDR3 is made up of 15 amino acids. CDR3 sequence: CASSHAGGSTGELFF. CDR3 nucleotide sequence: TGTGCCAGCAGCCACGCGGGGGGTTCTACCGGGGAGCTGTTTTTT.

This chain links TRBV4-2 with TRBJ2-2; D unresolved. The V end lost 5 bases, the J end lost 6 bases, and 13 bases lay between the germline ends. Germline assignment: CDR1 LGHNA and CDR2 YNFKEQ. The CDR3 spans 14 residues. CDR3 sequence reads: CASSTPTPPGELFF. The CDR3 bases are TGTGCCAGCAGCACCCCTACCCCGCCCGGGGAGCTGTTTTTT.

The CDR3 sequence is CASSVSSGRSSYNEQFF. The CDR3, as DNA: TGTGCCAGCAGCGTTTCTAGCGGGAGGAGCTCCTACAATGAGCAGTTCTTC. The chain couples TRBV9 to TRBJ2-1; 11 nucleotides line up with TRBD2. V trimming: 2 bases; J trimming: 0 bases; junction bases outside the gene matches: 4. Germline CDR1 and CDR2: SGDLS and YYNGEE. The CDR3 spans 17 residues. The variable domain in full, with the rest retrieved from reference TRBV9 and TRBJ2-1, is DSGVTQTPKHLITATGQRVTLRCSPRSGDLSVYWYQQSLDQGLQFLIQYYNGEERAKGNILERFSAQQFPDLHSELNLSSLELGDSALYFCASSVSSGRSSYNEQFFGPGTRLTVL.

The CDR3 coding sequence is TGTGCCAGCAGCTTGAAAGCGGGACCAGATACGCAGTATTTT. Its protein product is CASSLKAGPDTQYF. The V call is TRBV5-4, the J call TRBJ2-3, with 7 bases that match TRBD2. Germline CDR1 and CDR2: SGHNT and YYREEE (reference sequence). The CDR3 runs to 14 residues. Germline trimming cut 1 base from V and 4 bases from J; bases unmatched to any gene: 3.

This chain uses TRBV4-1 with TRBJ2-7; a possible D gene is TRBD2 (5 bases). The V and J ends lost 4 bases and 0 bases respectively, with 13 bases between them. The CDR3 has 15 amino acids. Germline V gene sequence: CDR1 MGHRA, CDR2 YSYEKL. This chain's CDR3 is CASSPRAVSSYEQYF. CDR3 coding DNA: TGCGCCAGCAGCCCAAGAGCGGTAAGCTCCTACGAGCAGTACTTC.

The rearrangement joins TRBV7-9 to TRBJ2-1; D unclear. CDR3 length equals 15 residues. From germline, CDR1 is SEHNR and CDR2 FQNEAQ (reference sequence). The germline V and J ends were trimmed by 6 bases and 5 bases, with 17 bases remaining between them. The CDR3 DNA is TGTGCCAGCAGGCCTCGGCTAGACCTAAACAATGAGCAGTTCTTC. Translating gives CASRPRLDLNNEQFF.

This sequence joins TRBV5-6 and TRBJ2-6; possible D gene TRBD1, 5 bases. Germline assignment: CDR1 SGHDT and CDR2 YYEEEE. V lost 4 bases and J lost 8, with 16 bases in between. The length of the CDR3 is 15 residues. The CDR3 sequence is CASSLRVEGTNVLTF. Written as DNA, the CDR3 is TGTGCCAGCAGCCTCAGGGTAGAAGGGACCAACGTCCTGACTTTC.

The chain combines TRBV21-1 with TRBJ1-2; no DNA check was done on the table's D call, TRBD1. TRBV21-1 is shown as a pseudogene. The CDR3 is 13 amino acids. CDR3 in amino acids: CASSKETGFGYTF. CDR3 nucleotides: TGTGCCAGCAGCAAAGAGACAGGGTTTGGCTACACCTTC.

V is TRBV6-5 and J is TRBJ2-2, with a possible D match to TRBD2 (7 bases). V was clipped by 6 bases and J by 7 bases, with 15 bases between them. The CDR3 is made up of 14 amino acids. CDR1 and CDR2 from the germline V gene are MNHEY and SVGAGI. This chain's CDR3 is CASRGGAPIGELFF. In DNA, the CDR3 is TGTGCCAGCAGGGGGGGGGCCCCCATCGGGGAGCTGTTTTTT.

V is TRBV9 and J is TRBJ2-1, with 7 bases lining up with TRBD2. J was trimmed by 0 bases and V by 4 bases; bases with no gene match: 7. The CDR3 has 16 amino acids. Per the germline V gene, CDR1 is SGDLS and CDR2 is YYNGEE. The CDR3 region is CASSPPLASSYNEQFF. CDR3 coding DNA: TGTGCCAGCAGCCCCCCACTAGCGAGCTCCTACAATGAGCAGTTCTTC.

The chain employs TRBV14 and TRBJ1-2; 8 bases line up with TRBD1. Germline CDR1 reads SGHDN; CDR2 reads FVKESK. There are 14 residues in the CDR3. V lost 4 bases to trimming and J lost 4 bases; unmatched junction nucleotides: 5. The CDR3 bases are TGTGCCAGCAGCCCAGGACAGGGCGGCTATGGCTACACCTTC. This gives the protein CASSPGQGGYGYTF.

The chain links TRBV6-1 to TRBJ1-5, with D maybe TRBD1 (6 bases). The CDR3 runs 16 residues. CDR1 MNHNS and CDR2 SASEGT come from the germline V gene. Between the trimmed V and J ends, which lost 2 bases and 8 bases, there was a span of 19 bases. CDR3 nucleotide sequence: TGTGCCAGCAGTGAAAGGGCCGAACAGGGCCGGGAGCCCCAGCATTTT. It specifies CASSERAEQGREPQHF.

The chain couples TRBV10-1 to TRBJ2-1, with D perhaps matching TRBD2 (6 bases). With 6 bases removed from V and 0 bases from J, the gap between germline ends came to 15 bases. This CDR3 is 16 amino acids long. Germline assignment: CDR1 WNHNN and CDR2 SYGVQD (reference sequence). DNA for the CDR3: TGCGCCAGCAGCGAAAATTTAGCGGCCTCCTACAATGAGCAGTTCTTC. Translation: CASSENLAASYNEQFF.

The CDR3 DNA reads as TGCGCCAGCAGCAAAGGCGTAGTGGATCAGCCCCAGCATTTT. This gives the protein CASSKGVVDQPQHF. The chain carries TRBV4-3 and TRBJ1-5; D gene unclear. CDR3 length equals 14 residues. Germline assignment: CDR1 LGHNA and CDR2 YSLEER. Trimming removed 5 bases at V and 5 bases at J, with 13 bases between.